This is a list of T cell receptor beta chains from one sample in a study of blood T cell repertoires in COVID-19. The data were produced by immunoSEQ multiplex PCR, yet TCRdb's version contains in-frame clones alone and is incomplete. This sample yields approximately 300,000 clones, of which roughly 89% are seen a single time; around 0.97% belongs to the top ten. Input material: peripheral blood. The receptors originated from a woman aged 40 to 49 with COVID-19, enrolled during active disease. The CDR3 runs from the conserved cysteine through the conserved F or W. A D gene is named only where the DNA matches it firmly. Part of the rows lack a size; the others show once, few, many or a class for expanded clones.

>TRBJ2-1|TRBD1|NA|TRBV7-9
TGTGCCAGCAGCCTCCGGCAGGGGGCACTGAACAATGAGCAGTTCTTC
CASSLRQGALNNEQFF
>TRBJ1-4|NA|NA|TRBV5-1
TGCGCCAGCAGCTTGATTCAGGGGAATGAAAAACTGTTTTTT
CASSLIQGNEKLFF
>TRBJ1-3|TRBD1|once|TRBV28
TGTGCCACCGGGGACAGGGGGCATTCGAGAAACACCATATATTTT
CATGDRGHSRNTIYF
>TRBJ2-2|NA|NA|TRBV23-1
TGCGCCAGCACCGACACCGGGGAGCTGTTTTTT
CASTDTGELFF
>TRBJ2-1|TRBD1|NA|TRBV7-9
TGTGCCAGCAGCTTAGCGGGCGGACAGGCCTACAATGAGCAGTTCTTC
CASSLAGGQAYNEQFF
>TRBJ1-1|NA|NA|TRBV5-1
TGCGCCAGCAGCTTGGTGCCGCCGTCCCAACCGGCTGAAGCTTTCTTT
CASSLVPPSQPAEAFF
>TRBJ1-5|TRBD1|NA|TRBV7-9
TGTGCCAGCAGCTTAGTCGCCGGGACAGGGACACAGCCCCAGCATTTT
CASSLVAGTGTQPQHF
>TRBJ2-5|TRBD2|NA|TRBV2
TGTGCCACCAAGGGACTAGCGACCGAGACCCAGTACTTC
CATKGLATETQYF
>TRBJ1-1|NA|few|TRBV3-1/TRBV3-2
TGTGCCAGCAGCCAAGCGGGGTGGGAGGCTTTCTTT
CASSQAGWEAFF
>TRBJ2-7|TRBD1|NA|TRBV5-4
TGTGCCAGCACCCGGGACAGCACTTACGAGCAGTACTTC
CASTRDSTYEQYF
>TRBJ1-4|TRBD1|NA|TRBV5-1
TGCGCCAGCAGCTTGACAGGGGGGAATGAAAAACTGTTTTTT
CASSLTGGNEKLFF
>TRBJ1-2|NA|NA|TRBV25-1
TGTGCCAGCAAAGGGGTTTATGGCTACACCTTC
CASKGVYGYTF
>TRBJ2-2|NA|NA|TRBV10-2
TGCGCCAGCAGTGATTATGGGAGCACCGGGGAGCTGTTTTTT
CASSDYGSTGELFF
>TRBJ2-7|TRBD1|once|TRBV15
TGTGCCACCAGCAAACCAGGTCCGGGACAGGTCCCCTCCTACGAGCAGTACTTC
CATSKPGPGQVPSYEQYF
>TRBJ2-1|NA|NA|TRBV4-1
TGCGCCAGCAGCCAAGCACCCGGAGCCGCCTACAATGAGCAGTTCTTC
CASSQAPGAAYNEQFF
>TRBJ2-7|NA|few|TRBV6-2/TRBV6-3
TGTGCCAGCAGTCCCCTCTACGAGCAGTACTTC
CASSPLYEQYF
>TRBJ2-7|NA|NA|TRBV19
TGTGCCAGTAGTATTGGTGGGATAGGGGTCTCCTACGAGCAGTACTTC
CASSIGGIGVSYEQYF
>TRBJ2-1|TRBD2|NA|TRBV4-3
TGCGCCAGCAGCCAAGGTAGTCCAGGGTCTCGGGTAGCGGGAGAGGTTCATCATGAGCAGTTCTTC
CASSQGSPGSRVAGEVHHEQFF
>TRBJ2-7|NA|NA|TRBV5-1
TGCGCCAGTCGCATTACCCCCTTCACTTCCTCCTACGAGCAGTACTTC
CASRITPFTSSYEQYF
>TRBJ2-1|TRBD2|NA|TRBV4-3
TGCGCCAGCAGCCAGGGACTAGCGGGCACCGGTCGGGACAATGAGCAGTTCTTC
CASSQGLAGTGRDNEQFF
>TRBJ2-5|TRBD1|NA|TRBV5-1
TGCGCCAGCAGCACCCTCCCCGGGACAGACCAAGAGACCCAGTACTTC
CASSTLPGTDQETQYF
>TRBJ2-7|TRBD1|NA|TRBV19
TGTGCCAGTAGCGAACCGGGACAGGGGGGGCACGAGCAGTACTTC
CASSEPGQGGHEQYF
>TRBJ2-5|TRBD2|NA|TRBV9
TGTGCCAGCAGCCCTCGTCTCAGACTAGCGGGAGACCAAGAGACCCAGTACTTC
CASSPRLRLAGDQETQYF